This record concerns one T cell receptor (beta chain) sequence. Its antigen is not identified. This sample is drawn from a study of T cell repertoires in cytomegalovirus infection. Study background: An indication of both CMV infection and matching HLA type came from public TCR beta signatures.

TCRdb ran MiXCR on the reads and lists one entry per CDR3 protein. This sample has some 390,000 distinct CDR3 sequences; approximately 18% occur once, and the top ten carry approximately 10%. Findings of the study overall: Dominating the ex vivo response were HLA-C-restricted CMV-specific TCR beta clonotypes. Cumulative public TCR beta family frequency identified carriers of CMV plus the relevant HLA.

CDR1 KGHDR and CDR2 SFDVKD come from the germline V gene. Trimming took 3 bases from V and 8 from J; bases not matched to a gene: 7. CDR3 length: 14 amino acids. V gene TRBV24-1 combines with J gene TRBJ1-2, with TRBD1 identical over 8 bases. The clonotype comes from a human donor in good health (CMV status not recorded). Some clones in this sample may be carry-over from other donors' samples. Material for sequencing was PBMCs. The CDR3 sequence is CATSDHGQGRGYTF. The CDR3 nucleotides are TGTGCCACCAGTGATCACGGACAGGGACGAGGCTACACCTTC.